The entry below describes one T cell receptor beta chain. What antigen it recognizes has not been identified. No per-base quality is available; no much larger clone lies one base away. The collaborating institutions used their own protocols to collect whole blood in K2EDTA tubes. Collaborator samples were shipped for TCRbeta analysis as frozen whole blood, isolated PBMCs, or DNA extracted from either sample type. The data derive from a study of blood T cell repertoires in COVID-19 (dated by TCRdb to about 2020). In terms of the full investigation: The collaborator samples originated in the United States, Italy and Spain and spanned the acute and convalescent phases of COVID-19. Nearly every sample came with metadata listing a de-identified subject ID, COVID-19 status, age in years and sex. The repertoires were made available in a free public database intended to serve as a resource for research on the immune response to SARS-CoV-2. Samples were obtained from the ongoing ImmuneRACE study (first 160 participants) and from 1,254 subjects provided by 6 global collaborators. Where HLA class I and class II types were available, the types were taken from metadata supplied by the sample provider, not from assay-based typing. The dataset comprised deeply sampled blood TCRbeta repertoires from subjects exposed to, actively infected with, or recovered from COVID-19. The prospective study material was composed of cDNA or gDNA derived from T cells, B-cell-depleted T cells, or PBMCs. What the study reported, not specific to this receptor: How much clinical and demographic metadata was included differed by source and by participant, and the metadata was provided uncurated.

TCRbeta CDR3 regions were amplified from genomic DNA using the immunoSEQ Assay, a bias-controlled multiplex PCR. Under the source paper's analysis protocol: The number of nucleated cells in each sample was estimated by amplification of reference gene primers within the assay. To quantify the absolute abundance of each unique TCRbeta CDR3 rearrangement, sequence reads were collapsed and filtered. Productive Simpson clonality was computed per sample as the square root of Simpson's diversity index over productive rearrangements. TCRdb mirrors the immuneACCESS table, restricted to in-frame sequences. Some clones are absent from its copies; in checked studies, under half trace to an unresolved V gene, and the reason for the others is unknown. The V and J calls and clone size are taken from that table; D and trimming were inferred from the DNA. The sample table lists about 140,000 clones, 70% to 85% of them with a count of one. Under 4.5% of the sample belongs to the ten largest clones.

This receptor was obtained from a man aged 60 to 75 with acute or convalescent COVID-19. The sample comprised peripheral blood.

The nucleotides are TGTGCCAGCCATATTCAAGGGGGACCCATGAACACTGAAGCTTTCTTT. Translated, it gives CASHIQGGPMNTEAFF. This chain joins TRBV28 to TRBJ1-1, and possibly TRBD1, on 6 matching bases. The germline V gene specifies MDHEN as CDR1 and SYDVKM as CDR2. V loses 8 bases, J loses 0 bases, and the germline ends lie 19 bases apart. Including cysteine and phenylalanine, the CDR3 has 16 amino acids. Only CDR3 DNA is held: 48 bases, read in frame from base 1.